The 25 T cell receptor beta chains below come from one sample, sequenced in a study of cytomegalovirus exposure and HLA in healthy donors. The PCR contained 60 Vbeta and 13 Jbeta primers. The repertoire was sequenced with immunoSEQ multiplex PCR; TCRdb's copy has only in-frame clones and lacks some. The sample lists over 150,000 clones; about four fifths were seen once. Input material: PBMCs. The receptor set was obtained from a male donor in good health and CMV-seropositive.

The chain recombines TRBV7-3 with TRBJ2-2; tentative D call: TRBD1 (7 bases). This CDR3 contains 14 residues. CDR1 is SGHTA, CDR2 FQGTGA, per germline. Between the trimmed V and J ends, which lost 4 bases and 3 bases, there was a span of 9 bases. The CDR3 bases are TGTGCCAGCAGCTCCAGGGGGGACACCGGGGAGCTGTTTTTT. Its translation: CASSSRGDTGELFF.

V usage is TRBV6-5 and J usage is TRBJ1-1; D remains ambiguous. The CDR3 runs to 13 residues. From germline, CDR1 is MNHEY and CDR2 SVGAGI. V was cut by 6 bases and J by 7 bases, with 15 bases left in between. The DNA of the CDR3 is TGTGCCAGCAGGGCGGGGAGGTTCGGTGAAGCTTTCTTT. It specifies CASRAGRFGEAFF.

The chain is built from TRBV5-1 and TRBJ2-3, with D unclear. Germline loops: CDR1 SGHRS, CDR2 YFSETQ. V was shortened by 2 bases and J by 2 bases, with 9 bases between the two germline ends. The CDR3 sequence is 14 residues long. The CDR3 loop reads CASSLELTTDTQYF. The DNA for the CDR3 is TGCGCCAGCAGCTTAGAGTTAACCACAGATACGCAGTATTTT.

J is TRBJ2-7 and V is TRBV5-4; D gene uncertain. The CDR3 contains 15 residues. The V gene's germline CDR1 is SGHNT and CDR2 YYREEE (reference sequence). The germline V and J ends were trimmed by 0 bases and 1 base, with 11 bases remaining between them. The CDR3 DNA follows: TGTGCCAGCAGCTTGGGAGTAAGATCGTCCTACGAGCAGTACTTC. Protein: CASSLGVRSSYEQYF.

A single count supports this clone. The rearrangement joins TRBV7-7 to TRBJ1-6; a possible D gene is TRBD1 (6 bases). Germline V gene sequence: CDR1 SSHAT, CDR2 FNYEAQ (reference sequence). The CDR3 is made up of 16 amino acids. CDR3: CAGKTGLVADDSPLHF. DNA of the CDR3: TGTGCTGGGAAAACAGGGCTGGTAGCTGACGATTCACCCCTCCACTTT.

This chain connects TRBV5-8 to TRBJ1-1; weak D call: TRBD1 (6 bases). V was pared by 2 bases and J by 6 bases, with 14 bases between. CDR1 and CDR2 from the germline V gene are SGHTS and YDEGEE. This CDR3 spans 14 amino acids. CDR3 protein: CASSFQGWSAEAFF. The CDR3 region has the DNA TGTGCCAGCAGCTTTCAGGGGTGGAGCGCTGAAGCTTTCTTT.

The genes are TRBV7-2 and TRBJ1-3, with D possibly being TRBD1 (5 bases). The length of the CDR3 is 13 residues. Trimming removed 1 base from V and 8 bases from J, with 9 bases in between. Germline V gene lookup returns CDR1 SGHTA and CDR2 FQGNSA. The CDR3 DNA is TGTGCCAGCAGCTTAGTGGGGGGTCACACCATATATTTT. Translated: CASSLVGGHTIYF. Filled out from reference TRBV7-2 and TRBJ1-3, the complete variable domain reads GAGVSQSPSNKVTEKGKDVELRCDPISGHTALYWYRQSLGQGLEFLIYFQGNSAPDKSGLPSDRFSAERTGGSVSTLTIQRTQQEDSAVYLCASSLVGGHTIYFGEGSWLTVV.

The rearrangement uses TRBV10-3 and TRBJ2-3; D uncertain. CDR3 size: 12 residues. The V and J ends lost 3 bases and 6 bases respectively, with 7 bases between them. CDR1 is ENHRY, CDR2 SYGVKD, per germline. This CDR3 reads CAISDLEDTQYF. The DNA for the CDR3 is TGTGCCATCAGTGATCTCGAGGATACGCAGTATTTT.

This clone was detected once. The chain uses TRBV6-1 and TRBJ2-1; 7 nucleotides line up with TRBD2. The trim removed 7 bases at V and 4 bases at J, leaving 4 bases unmatched. This CDR3 comprises 13 residues. Germline-derived CDR1 and CDR2 are MNHNS and SASEGT. The CDR3 nucleotides read TGTGCCAGCACAAGCGGGGATTACAATGAGCAGTTCTTC. Protein: CASTSGDYNEQFF.

V gene TRBV6-5 combines with J gene TRBJ2-7; 7 positions agree with TRBD1. The germline V gene encodes CDR1 MNHEY and CDR2 SVGAGI. The trim removed 2 bases at V and 5 bases at J, leaving 6 bases unmatched. The CDR3 has 14 residues. This chain's CDR3 is CASSYTTGSHEQYF. The CDR3 DNA reads TGTGCCAGCAGTTACACGACAGGGTCCCACGAGCAGTACTTC.

The chain couples TRBV30 to TRBJ1-1, with D perhaps TRBD1 (5 bases). Trimming shortened V by 2 bases and J by 2 bases, and 12 bases separated the two germline ends. The CDR3 covers 14 residues. Germline assignment: CDR1 GTSNPN and CDR2 SVGIG (reference sequence). The CDR3 DNA reads as TGTGCCTGGAGTTATGGGGCAGCTAACACTGAAGCTTTCTTT. It codes for CAWSYGAANTEAFF.

A few counts support this clone. The chain joins TRBV4-3 to TRBJ1-1, with 7 bases fitting TRBD1. Trimming cost V 5 bases and J 4 bases; bases outside gene matches: 1. The CDR3 has 12 residues. Germline V gene lookup returns CDR1 LGHNA and CDR2 YSLEER. CDR3 residues: CASSAGGTEAFF. The CDR3, as DNA: TGCGCCAGCAGCGCAGGGGGCACTGAAGCTTTCTTT.

The chain recombines TRBV27 with TRBJ2-7; 10 nucleotides match TRBD1. From germline, CDR1 is MNHEY and CDR2 SMNVEV (reference sequence). The CDR3 is made up of 13 amino acids. Trimming at V came to 3 bases and at J to 6 bases, leaving 2 bases not matched to a gene. CDR3 bases: TGTGCCAGCAGTTTTAGGGACAGGGGCGAGCAGTACTTC. The encoded protein is CASSFRDRGEQYF.

This chain joins TRBV14 and TRBJ2-7; 7 bases match TRBD1. Germline V gene lookup returns CDR1 SGHDN and CDR2 FVKESK. J gave up 3 bases and V 6 bases, and 5 bases lay outside the gene matches. CDR3 length: 13 residues. CDR3 DNA: TGTGCCAGCAGTCGGGACAGACACTACGAGCAGTACTTC. This codes for CASSRDRHYEQYF.

The CDR3 protein is CASNGGGDTGELFF. The DNA of the CDR3 is TGTGCCAGTAACGGCGGGGGGGACACCGGGGAGCTGTTTTTT. The chain is built from TRBV19 and TRBJ2-2, with 9 bases that match TRBD2. The CDR3 has 14 residues. Germline-derived CDR1 and CDR2 are LNHDA and SQIVND (reference sequence). V was pared by 7 bases and J by 3 bases, with 3 bases of the junction left unmatched.

The chain joins TRBV7-9 to TRBJ1-4; D may be TRBD1 (5 bases). Germline V gives CDR1 SEHNR, CDR2 FQNEAQ (reference sequence). CDR3 length equals 15 residues. Trimming removed 2 bases at V and 4 bases at J, with 11 bases between. The CDR3 sequence is CASSLIQGSNEKLFF. In DNA, the CDR3 is TGTGCCAGCAGCTTAATCCAGGGAAGTAATGAAAAACTGTTTTTT.

The chain recombines TRBV7-9 with TRBJ2-4; 14 nucleotides agree with TRBD2. Losses at the gene ends were 5 bases for V and 4 bases for J; bases not matched to a gene: 4. CDR1 and CDR2 from the germline V gene are SEHNR and FQNEAQ (reference sequence). CDR3 size: 16 residues. The CDR3 loop reads CASSPGLAGGKNIQYF. The CDR3 nucleotides read TGTGCCAGCAGCCCCGGACTAGCGGGGGGAAAAAACATTCAGTACTTC.

V gene TRBV4-1 combines with J gene TRBJ1-1; D is undetermined. This CDR3 has 13 residues. Trimming cost V 0 bases and J 11 bases, with 13 bases left between them. Germline CDR1 reads MGHRA; CDR2 reads YSYEKL. The CDR3 nucleotides are TGCGCCAGCAGCCAAGATCCATTGTTGGAGGCTTTCTTT. It is translated as CASSQDPLLEAFF.

This clone showed up just once. This sequence joins TRBV30 and TRBJ1-4; 7 bases match TRBD1. The V and J ends lost 1 base and 4 bases, in that order; junction bases with no gene match: 3. Germline V CDR1 and CDR2: GTSNPN, SVGIG (reference sequence). The CDR3 is 14 residues long. CDR3 DNA: TGTGCCTGGAGTGGAGGGACAGTTAATGAAAAACTGTTTTTT. Encoded protein: CAWSGGTVNEKLFF.

The chain recombines TRBV9 with TRBJ1-2; TRBD1 is a possible D gene (6 bases). Deletions cut 0 bases from V and 8 bases from J, with 11 bases between. Germline loops: CDR1 SGDLS, CDR2 YYNGEE. This CDR3 is 13 amino acids long. The CDR3 sequence is CASSVGGGGGYTF. For the CDR3, the DNA is TGTGCCAGCAGCGTAGGAGGGGGAGGGGGCTACACCTTC.

In this sample, this clone turned up many times. The chain employs TRBV6-1 and TRBJ2-3; TRBD2 aligns across 11 bases. Trimming at V came to 8 bases and at J to 0 bases, leaving 4 bases not matched to a gene. Germline loops: CDR1 MNHNS, CDR2 SASEGT. The length of the CDR3 is 15 residues. The CDR3, as DNA: TGTGCCAGCCACAGACTAGCGGGGAGCACAGATACGCAGTATTTT. It yields the protein CASHRLAGSTDTQYF.

V and J are TRBV6-5 and TRBJ2-2; a weak D match, TRBD1 (6 bases). V was cut by 2 bases and J by 6 bases, with 10 bases left in between. Germline assignment: CDR1 MNHEY and CDR2 SVGAGI. CDR3 length: 14 residues. CDR3 sequence (DNA): TGTGCCAGCAGTTACAGGGGGTGGGCCGGGGAGCTGTTTTTT. This gives the protein CASSYRGWAGELFF.

Only a few counts were recorded for this clone. Other DNA sequences in the same sample also yield this CDR3. The rearrangement joins TRBV18 to TRBJ2-2; D ambiguous. The CDR3 is 13 residues long. V lost 2 bases and J 5 bases, leaving 6 bases between the germline ends. Germline CDR1 reads KGHSH; CDR2 reads LQKENI. The CDR3 bases are TGTGCCAGCTCACCAACGAGAACCGGGGAGCTGTTTTTT. It encodes CASSPTRTGELFF. Using reference TRBV18 and TRBJ2-2 for the parts outside the CDR3, the full variable domain is NAGVMQNPRHLVRRRGQEARLRCSPMKGHSHVYWYRQLPEEGLKFMVYLQKENIIDESGMPKERFSAEFPKEGPSILRIQQVVRGDSAAYFCASSPTRTGELFFGEGSRLTVL.

The chain uses TRBV9 and TRBJ1-1; a possible D gene is TRBD1 (6 bases). V lost 4 bases, J lost 4 bases, and 11 bases lay in between. Germline CDR1 SGDLS, CDR2 YYNGEE. This CDR3 has 13 amino acids. DNA for the CDR3: TGTGCCAGCAGCCAATCGACAGGCACTGAAGCTTTCTTT. Protein sequence: CASSQSTGTEAFF.

This CDR3 is CASSLNEGDGYTF. In DNA, the CDR3 is TGTGCCAGCAGCCTAAATGAGGGGGACGGCTACACCTTC. The chain carries TRBV4-2 and TRBJ1-2, with D possibly being TRBD1 (6 bases). Germline V gene lookup returns CDR1 LGHNA and CDR2 YNFKEQ. This CDR3 contains 13 residues. The germline V and J ends were trimmed by 4 bases and 8 bases, with 14 bases remaining between them.